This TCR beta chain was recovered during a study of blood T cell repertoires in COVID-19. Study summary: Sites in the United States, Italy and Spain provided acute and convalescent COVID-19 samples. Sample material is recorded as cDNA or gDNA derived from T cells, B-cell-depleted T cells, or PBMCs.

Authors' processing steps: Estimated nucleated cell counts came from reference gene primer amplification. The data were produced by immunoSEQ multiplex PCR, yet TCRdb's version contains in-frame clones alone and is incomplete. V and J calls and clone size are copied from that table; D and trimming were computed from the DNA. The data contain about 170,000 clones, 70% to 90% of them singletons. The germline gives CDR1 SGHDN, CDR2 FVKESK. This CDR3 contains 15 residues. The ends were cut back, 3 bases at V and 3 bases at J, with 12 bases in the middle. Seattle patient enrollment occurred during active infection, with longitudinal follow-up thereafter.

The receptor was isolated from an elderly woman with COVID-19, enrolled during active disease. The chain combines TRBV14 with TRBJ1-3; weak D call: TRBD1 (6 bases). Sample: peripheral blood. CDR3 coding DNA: TGTGCCAGCAGCCAGGCCAACAGGGTTGGAAACACCATATATTTT. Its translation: CASSQANRVGNTIYF.